The source of this TCR beta chain is a study of blood T cell repertoires in COVID-19. Sequencing used immunoSEQ multiplex PCR; TCRdb keeps in-frame clones, though not all of them. In the table there are roughly 40,000 clones, roughly 79% of which are singletons. This sequence originates from a woman of 80 years or more with acute or convalescent COVID-19. Material for sequencing was peripheral blood.

The CDR3: CATSIGGGFSYGYTF. The CDR3, as DNA: TGTGCCACCAGCATCGGTGGCGGGTTTAGCTATGGCTACACCTTC. The rearrangement uses TRBV15 and TRBJ1-2; D not resolved. The ends were cut back, 4 bases at V and 4 bases at J, with 16 bases in the middle. The germline gives CDR1 LNHNV, CDR2 YYDKDF (reference sequence). The length of the CDR3 is 15 residues.